Below are 14 T cell receptor beta chains sequenced from a single sample in a study of cytomegalovirus exposure and HLA in healthy donors. PCR was performed using 60 Vbeta and 13 Jbeta primers. Produced via immunoSEQ multiplex PCR; TCRdb's table is partial and in-frame only. The sample is made up of about 96,000 clones, and the top ten hold 3% to 4% of it. Sequenced: PBMCs. The receptors derive from a woman aged 30 to 39 in good health and CMV-seronegative.

The rearrangement uses TRBV19 and TRBJ2-5; 7 bases agree with TRBD1. The CDR3 spans 14 residues. Germline V lookup: CDR1 LNHDA, CDR2 SQIVND (reference sequence). V shed 5 bases, J shed 0 bases, and the junction held 3 bases outside the gene matches. The CDR3 sequence: CASSADRDQETQYF. The CDR3 DNA follows: TGTGCCAGTAGTGCCGACAGGGACCAAGAGACCCAGTACTTC.

CDR3 DNA sequence: TGTGCCAGCAGCTCCATCAGGGCAACTAATGAAAAACTGTTTTTT. Residues: CASSSIRATNEKLFF. The chain joins TRBV7-9 to TRBJ1-4, with TRBD1 as a possible D gene (5 bases). The CDR3 runs 15 residues. V lost 4 bases and J lost 0, with 9 bases in between. The V gene's germline CDR1 is SEHNR and CDR2 FQNEAQ (reference sequence).

This chain connects TRBV9 to TRBJ2-2; TRBD1 matches 7 bases. The CDR3 contains 15 residues. Germline lookup yields CDR1 SGDLS and CDR2 YYNGEE. Trimming cost V 4 bases and J 1 base; bases outside gene matches: 4. In DNA, the CDR3 is TGTGCCAGCAGCCCCCGACAGGGGAACACCGGGGAGCTGTTTTTT. Protein: CASSPRQGNTGELFF.

V gene TRBV2 combines with J gene TRBJ2-2, with D perhaps TRBD2 (6 bases). The CDR3 is 15 amino acids. V was shortened by 6 bases and J by 9 bases, with 20 bases between the two germline ends. Germline values: CDR1 SNHLY, CDR2 FYNNEI. Here the CDR3 DNA reads TGTGCCAGCAGGGGAAGACTAGTTGGTGGCCGGGAGCTGTTTTTT. Protein sequence: CASRGRLVGGRELFF.

The V call is TRBV2, the J call TRBJ2-7; 7 positions match TRBD1. This CDR3 is 15 amino acids long. CDR1 is SNHLY and CDR2 is FYNNEI in the germline V gene. With 7 bases clipped from V and 0 bases from J, the junction kept 9 bases outside the gene matches. For the CDR3, the DNA is TGTGCCAGCAAATCGGGACAGTCACCCTCCTACGAGCAGTACTTC. Encoded protein: CASKSGQSPSYEQYF.

The gene calls are TRBV4-1 and TRBJ2-2; TRBD1 is a possible D gene (5 bases). This CDR3 comprises 14 residues. Germline V gene lookup returns CDR1 MGHRA and CDR2 YSYEKL. V dropped 8 bases and J dropped 6 bases, with 16 bases sitting between them. The CDR3 sequence: CASHQAGSAGELFF. The CDR3 region has the DNA TGCGCCAGCCACCAGGCAGGGTCAGCCGGGGAGCTGTTTTTT.

The chain couples TRBV2 to TRBJ1-5; 7 bases align to TRBD1. CDR1 and CDR2 (germline): SNHLY, FYNNEI. Trimming at V came to 6 bases and at J to 9 bases, leaving 11 bases not matched to a gene. The CDR3 has 14 residues. The DNA of the CDR3 is TGTGCCAGCAGCGAGACAGGGCTTGGGGTGCCCCAGCATTTT. Translated, it gives CASSETGLGVPQHF.

The CDR3 sequence is CASSLGAGEYNEQFF. The CDR3 nucleotides read TGTGCCAGCAGCTTAGGGGCGGGGGAGTACAATGAGCAGTTCTTC. The chain employs TRBV7-9 and TRBJ2-1; TRBD2 aligns across 7 bases. J gave up 4 bases and V 1 base, and 4 bases lay outside the gene matches. This CDR3 is built from 15 residues. Germline loops: CDR1 SEHNR, CDR2 FQNEAQ (reference sequence).

This rearrangement joins TRBV2 to TRBJ1-4; tentative D call: TRBD1 (6 bases). Germline V gives CDR1 SNHLY, CDR2 FYNNEI. V lost 3 bases and J 5 bases, leaving 7 bases between the germline ends. The CDR3 runs 13 residues. In DNA, the CDR3 is TGTGCCAGCAGTGATACAGGGAATGAAAAACTGTTTTTT. Protein product: CASSDTGNEKLFF.

V gene TRBV6-5 combines with J gene TRBJ2-5; possible D gene TRBD2, 5 bases. The CDR3 runs to 14 residues. The ends were cut back, 2 bases at V and 5 bases at J, with 12 bases in the middle. CDR1 and CDR2 (germline): MNHEY, SVGAGI. This chain's CDR3 is CASSYIGVGETQYF. CDR3 DNA sequence: TGTGCCAGCAGTTACATCGGGGTAGGGGAGACCCAGTACTTC.

This sequence joins TRBV13 and TRBJ2-7, with 12 positions matching TRBD1. Germline lookup yields CDR1 PRHDT and CDR2 FYEKMQ (reference sequence). V lost 4 bases, J lost 3 bases, and 7 bases stayed unmatched. CDR3 length equals 16 residues. CDR3 DNA sequence: TGTGCCAGCAGCTCCGCCGGGACAGGGGGCATCTACGAGCAGTACTTC. Amino acid sequence: CASSSAGTGGIYEQYF.

The chain uses TRBV5-1 and TRBJ2-6, with a weak D call TRBD1 (6 bases). This CDR3 is built from 16 residues. Germline-derived CDR1 and CDR2 are SGHRS and YFSETQ. Trimming took off 2 bases at V and 1 base at J, with 10 bases between the two ends. The CDR3 here is CASSFSQGSGANVLTF. The CDR3 nucleotides read TGCGCCAGCAGCTTTTCCCAGGGGTCTGGGGCCAACGTCCTGACTTTC.

DNA of the CDR3: TGTGCCAGCAGCTACCCTCGGTTGGCGGGGTATAGCGAGCAGTACTTC. As protein: CASSYPRLAGYSEQYF. V is TRBV5-4 and J is TRBJ2-7; D is possibly TRBD2 (6 bases). CDR3 length: 16 residues. Germline-derived CDR1 and CDR2 are SGHNT and YYREEE (reference sequence). V was clipped by 3 bases and J by 6 bases, with 22 bases between them.

The rearrangement links TRBV28 to TRBJ1-5; tentative D call: TRBD1 (6 bases). CDR1 and CDR2 (germline): MDHEN, SYDVKM. Trimming left V 10 bases short and J 3 bases short, with 13 bases between. The CDR3 is 13 amino acids. The DNA for the CDR3 is TGTGCCATTTTACAGGGTGACAATCAGCCCCAGCATTTT. Translation gives CAILQGDNQPQHF.